This TCR beta chain was observed in a study of blood T cell repertoires in COVID-19 (dated by TCRdb to 2018 to 2020). Study-level background: Collaborator samples came from the United States, Italy and Spain and covered acute and convalescent phases of COVID-19. The repertoires were released in a freely available public database meant as a resource for research on the immune response to SARS-CoV-2. Nearly every sample came with metadata listing a de-identified subject ID, COVID-19 status, age in years and sex. The samples were drawn from the first 160 participants of the ongoing ImmuneRACE study and from roughly 1,300 subjects provided by 6 global collaborators. Where available, HLA class I and class II types were obtained from metadata supplied by the sample provider rather than from assay-based typing. The material from the prospective study consisted of cDNA or gDNA derived from T cells, B-cell-depleted T cells, or PBMCs. Deeply sampled blood TCRbeta repertoires from subjects exposed to, actively infected with, or recovered from COVID-19 were included in the dataset. Results the study describes overall, beyond this receptor: The quantity of clinical and demographic metadata differed by source and by participant and was supplied without curation.

Collaborating institutions collected whole blood in K2EDTA tubes following their own protocols. Collaborator samples were shipped for TCRbeta analysis as frozen whole blood, isolated PBMCs, or DNA extracted from either sample type. Comment on this clone: Its cognate antigen has yet to be identified. No base quality information exists; no much larger clone differs at one position.

According to the germline V gene, CDR1 reads SGHAT and CDR2 reads FQNNGV. The germline V and J ends show losses of 3 bases and 4 bases respectively, and no gene match explains 17 bases of the junction. Including the terminal cysteine and phenylalanine, the CDR3 comprises 18 residues. Only the CDR3 region is kept as DNA, spanning 54 bases read in frame from base 1. TCRbeta CDR3 regions were amplified from genomic DNA using the immunoSEQ Assay, a bias-controlled multiplex PCR. Under the source paper's analysis protocol: The number of nucleated cells in each sample was estimated by amplification of reference gene primers within the assay. To quantify the absolute abundance of each unique TCRbeta CDR3 rearrangement, sequence reads were collapsed and filtered. For each sample, productive Simpson clonality was calculated as the square root of Simpson's diversity index across productive rearrangements. TCRdb obtained this table from immuneACCESS and retained in-frame rearrangements with V and J assigned. These tables miss some clones; where compared with another copy, unresolved V genes account for less than half of the shortfall, and the remainder is unexplained. V, J and clone size were drawn from that table, and D and trimming were deduced from the DNA. This sample holds 65,000 to 80,000 clones; roughly 90% were observed only once. The ten largest clonotypes hold approximately 4.5% of the sample.

The chain is assembled from TRBV11-2 and TRBJ2-7, and 8 junction bases match TRBD2. The TCR was taken from a man aged 45-65 years with active COVID-19. What was sequenced was peripheral blood. The encoded CDR3 is CASSLTSGAGTRLYEQYF. The base sequence is TGTGCCAGCAGCTTGACGTCGGGAGCCGGGACTAGACTGTACGAGCAGTACTTC.